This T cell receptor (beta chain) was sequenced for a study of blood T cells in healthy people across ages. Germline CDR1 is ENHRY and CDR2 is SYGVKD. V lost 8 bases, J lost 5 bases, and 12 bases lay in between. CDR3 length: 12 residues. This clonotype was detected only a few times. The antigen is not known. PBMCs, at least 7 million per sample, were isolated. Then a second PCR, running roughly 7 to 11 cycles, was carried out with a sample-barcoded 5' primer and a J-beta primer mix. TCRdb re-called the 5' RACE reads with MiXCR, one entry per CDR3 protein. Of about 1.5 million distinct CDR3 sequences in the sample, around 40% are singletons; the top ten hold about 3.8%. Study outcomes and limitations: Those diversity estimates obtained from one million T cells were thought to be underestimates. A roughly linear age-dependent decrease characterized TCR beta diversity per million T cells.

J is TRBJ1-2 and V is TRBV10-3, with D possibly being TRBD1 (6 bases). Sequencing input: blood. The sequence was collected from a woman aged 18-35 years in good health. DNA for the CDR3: TGTGCCATCGCCGAGGGGGTATATGGCTACACCTTC. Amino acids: CAIAEGVYGYTF.